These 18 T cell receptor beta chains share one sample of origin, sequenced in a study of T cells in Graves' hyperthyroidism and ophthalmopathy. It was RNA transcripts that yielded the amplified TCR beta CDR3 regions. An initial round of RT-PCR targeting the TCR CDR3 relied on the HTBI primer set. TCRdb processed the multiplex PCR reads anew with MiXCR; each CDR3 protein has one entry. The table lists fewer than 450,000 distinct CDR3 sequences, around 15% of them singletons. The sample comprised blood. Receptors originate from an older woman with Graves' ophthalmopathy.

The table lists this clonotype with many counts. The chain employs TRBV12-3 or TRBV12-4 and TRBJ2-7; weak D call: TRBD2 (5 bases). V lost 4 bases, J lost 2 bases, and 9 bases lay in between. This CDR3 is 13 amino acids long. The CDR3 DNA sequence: TGTGCCAGCAGTTCGACTACAGCCTACGAGCAGTACTTC. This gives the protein CASSSTTAYEQYF.

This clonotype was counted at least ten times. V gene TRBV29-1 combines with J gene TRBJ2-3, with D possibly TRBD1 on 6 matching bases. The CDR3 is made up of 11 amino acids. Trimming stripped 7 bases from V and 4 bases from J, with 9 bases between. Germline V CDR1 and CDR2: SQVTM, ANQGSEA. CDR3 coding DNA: TGCAGCGCACAGGGCCCAGATACGCAGTATTTT. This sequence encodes CSAQGPDTQYF.

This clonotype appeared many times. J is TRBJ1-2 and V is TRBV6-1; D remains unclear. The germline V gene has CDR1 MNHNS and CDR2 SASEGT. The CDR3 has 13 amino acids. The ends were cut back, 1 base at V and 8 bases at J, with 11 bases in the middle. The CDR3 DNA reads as TGTGCCAGCAGTGAAGTGGTAGGGTCCGGCTACACCTTC. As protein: CASSEVVGSGYTF.

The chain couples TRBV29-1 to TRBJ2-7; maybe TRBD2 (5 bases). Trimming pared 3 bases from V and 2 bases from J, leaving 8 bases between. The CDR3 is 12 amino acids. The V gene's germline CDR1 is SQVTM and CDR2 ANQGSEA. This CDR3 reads CSVDAGAYEQYF. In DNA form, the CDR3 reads TGCAGCGTTGACGCGGGCGCCTACGAGCAGTACTTC.

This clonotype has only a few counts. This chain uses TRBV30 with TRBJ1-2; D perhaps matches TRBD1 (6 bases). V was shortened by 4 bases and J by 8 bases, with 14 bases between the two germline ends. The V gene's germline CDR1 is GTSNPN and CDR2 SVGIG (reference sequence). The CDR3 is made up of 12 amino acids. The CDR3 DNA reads TGTGCCTGGAATGACAGGAAGGAGGGCTACACCTTC. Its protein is CAWNDRKEGYTF.

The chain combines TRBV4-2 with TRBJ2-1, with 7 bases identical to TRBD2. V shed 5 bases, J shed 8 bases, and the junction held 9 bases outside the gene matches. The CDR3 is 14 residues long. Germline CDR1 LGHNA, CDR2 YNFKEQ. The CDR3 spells CASSFRTSIDEQFF. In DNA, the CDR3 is TGTGCCAGCAGCTTTCGGACTAGTATCGATGAGCAGTTCTTC.

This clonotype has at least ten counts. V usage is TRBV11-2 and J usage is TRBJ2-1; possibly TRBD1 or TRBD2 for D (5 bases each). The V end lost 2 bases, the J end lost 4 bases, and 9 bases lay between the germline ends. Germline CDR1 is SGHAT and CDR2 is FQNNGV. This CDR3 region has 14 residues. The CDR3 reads CASSLWGIYNEQFF. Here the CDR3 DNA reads TGTGCCAGCAGCTTATGGGGGATTTACAATGAGCAGTTCTTC.

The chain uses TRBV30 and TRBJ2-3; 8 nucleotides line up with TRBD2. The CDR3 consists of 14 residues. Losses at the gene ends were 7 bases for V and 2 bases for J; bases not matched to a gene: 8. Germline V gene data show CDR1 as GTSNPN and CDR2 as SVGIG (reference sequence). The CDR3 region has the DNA TGTGCCTCAAGAGAGCGGGGGCCCACAGATACGCAGTATTTT. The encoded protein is CASRERGPTDTQYF. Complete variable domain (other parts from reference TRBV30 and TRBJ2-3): SQTIHQWPATLVQPVGSPLSLECTVEGTSNPNLYWYRQAAGRGLQLLFYSVGIGQISSEVPQNLSASRPQDRQFILSSKKLLLSDSGFYLCASRERGPTDTQYFGPGTRLTVL.

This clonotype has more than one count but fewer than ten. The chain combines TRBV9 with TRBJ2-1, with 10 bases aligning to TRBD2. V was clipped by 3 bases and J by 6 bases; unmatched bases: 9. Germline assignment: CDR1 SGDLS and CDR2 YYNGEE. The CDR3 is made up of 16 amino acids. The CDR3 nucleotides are TGTGCCAGCAGCGCCCATGGACTAGCGGAAGTCAATGAGCAGTTCTTC. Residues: CASSAHGLAEVNEQFF.

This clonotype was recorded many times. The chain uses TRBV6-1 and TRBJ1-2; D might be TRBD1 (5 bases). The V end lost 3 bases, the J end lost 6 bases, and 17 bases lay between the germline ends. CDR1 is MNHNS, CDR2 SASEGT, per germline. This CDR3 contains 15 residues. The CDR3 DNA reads TGTGCCAGCAGTGACAGGGTGGAGTATTCGGATGGCTACACCTTC. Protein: CASSDRVEYSDGYTF.

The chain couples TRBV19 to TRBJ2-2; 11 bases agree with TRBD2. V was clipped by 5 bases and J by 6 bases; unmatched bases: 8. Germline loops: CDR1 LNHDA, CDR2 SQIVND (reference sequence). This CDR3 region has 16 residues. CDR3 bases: TGTGCCAGTAGTTCAACTCGGACTAGCGGGCCCGGGGAGCTGTTTTTT. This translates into CASSSTRTSGPGELFF.

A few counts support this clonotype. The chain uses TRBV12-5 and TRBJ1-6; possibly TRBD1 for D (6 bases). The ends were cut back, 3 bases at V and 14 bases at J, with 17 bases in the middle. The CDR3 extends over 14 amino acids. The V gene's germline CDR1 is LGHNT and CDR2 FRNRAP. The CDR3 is CASGFSGQGRTLHF. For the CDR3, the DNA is TGTGCTAGTGGTTTTTCGGGTCAGGGGCGAACCCTCCACTTT.

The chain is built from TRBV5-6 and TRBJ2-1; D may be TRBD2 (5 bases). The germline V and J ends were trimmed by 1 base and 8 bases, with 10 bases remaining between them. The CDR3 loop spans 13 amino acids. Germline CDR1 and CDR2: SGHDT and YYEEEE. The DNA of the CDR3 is TGTGCCAGCAGCTTGAGAGGGCGCGATGAGCAGTTCTTC. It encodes CASSLRGRDEQFF.

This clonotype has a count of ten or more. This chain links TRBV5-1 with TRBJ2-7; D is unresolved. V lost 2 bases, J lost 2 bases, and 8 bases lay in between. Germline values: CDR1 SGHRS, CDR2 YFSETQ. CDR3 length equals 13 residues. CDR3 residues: CASSFPGPYEQYF. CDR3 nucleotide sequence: TGCGCCAGCAGCTTTCCAGGCCCCTACGAGCAGTACTTC.

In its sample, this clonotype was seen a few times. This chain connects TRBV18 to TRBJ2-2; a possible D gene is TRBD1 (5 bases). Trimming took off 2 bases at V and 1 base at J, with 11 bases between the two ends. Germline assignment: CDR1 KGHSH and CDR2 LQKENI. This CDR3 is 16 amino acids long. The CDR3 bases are TGTGCCAGCTCACCATATCAGGGAATGAACACCGGGGAGCTGTTTTTT. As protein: CASSPYQGMNTGELFF.

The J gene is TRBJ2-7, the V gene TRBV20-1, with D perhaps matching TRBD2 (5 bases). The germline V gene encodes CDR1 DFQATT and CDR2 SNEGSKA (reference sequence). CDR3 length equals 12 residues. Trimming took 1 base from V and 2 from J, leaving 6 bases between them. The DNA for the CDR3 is TGCAGTGCTAGAGGGCGGGCCTACGAGCAGTACTTC. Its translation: CSARGRAYEQYF.

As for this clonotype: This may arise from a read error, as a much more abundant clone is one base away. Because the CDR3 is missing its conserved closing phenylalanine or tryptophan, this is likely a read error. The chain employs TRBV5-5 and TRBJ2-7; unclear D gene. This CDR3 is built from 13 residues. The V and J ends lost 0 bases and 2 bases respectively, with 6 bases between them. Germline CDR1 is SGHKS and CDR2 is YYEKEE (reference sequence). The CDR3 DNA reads TGTGCCAGCAGCTTGGCCCCGACCTACGAGCAGTACCTC. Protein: CASSLAPTYEQYL.

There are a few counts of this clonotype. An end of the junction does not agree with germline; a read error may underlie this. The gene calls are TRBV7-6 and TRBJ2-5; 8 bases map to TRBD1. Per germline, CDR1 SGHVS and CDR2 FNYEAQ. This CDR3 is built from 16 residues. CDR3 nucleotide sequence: TGTGCCAGCAGCCGCCCGACAGGGGCCCACCAAGAGACCCTGTACTTC. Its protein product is CASSRPTGAHQETLYF. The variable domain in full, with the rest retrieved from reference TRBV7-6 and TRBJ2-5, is GAGVSQSPRYKVTKRGQDVALRCDPISGHVSLYWYRQALGQGPEFLTYFNYEAQQDKSGLPNDRFSAERPEGSISTLTIQRTEQRDSAMYRCASSRPTGAHQETLYFGPGTRLLVL.